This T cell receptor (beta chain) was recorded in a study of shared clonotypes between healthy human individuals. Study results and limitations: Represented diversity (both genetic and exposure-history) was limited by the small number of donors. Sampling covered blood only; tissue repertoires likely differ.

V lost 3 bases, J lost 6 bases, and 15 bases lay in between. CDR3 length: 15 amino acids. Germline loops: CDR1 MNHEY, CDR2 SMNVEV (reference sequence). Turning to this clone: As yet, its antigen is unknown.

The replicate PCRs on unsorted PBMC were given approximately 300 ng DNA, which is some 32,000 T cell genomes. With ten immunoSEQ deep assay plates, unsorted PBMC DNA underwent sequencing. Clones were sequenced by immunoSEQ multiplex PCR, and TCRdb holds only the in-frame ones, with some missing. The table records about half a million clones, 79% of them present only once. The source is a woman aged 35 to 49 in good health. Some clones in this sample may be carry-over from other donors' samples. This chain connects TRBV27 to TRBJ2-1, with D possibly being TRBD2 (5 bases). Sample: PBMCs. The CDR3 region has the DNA TGTGCCAGCAGTTTGAGGTGGGAGCCCGGCAATGAGCAGTTCTTC. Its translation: CASSLRWEPGNEQFF.